This T cell receptor beta chain was identified in a study of neurological immune-mediated disorders. The trim removed 4 bases at V and 5 bases at J, leaving 5 bases unmatched. The CDR3 is made up of 15 amino acids. CDR1 is SGHRS and CDR2 is YFSETQ in the germline V gene. The authors produced cDNA by 5'RACE using 10-nucleotide random UMIs. Over 160 million TCR-beta sequences from 15-18 subjects were obtained in each sequencing run. TCRdb processed the 5' RACE reads anew with MiXCR; each CDR3 protein has one entry. Of roughly 15,000 distinct CDR3 sequences detected, about 3.6% appear once; the ten largest clones hold roughly a fifth. General observations from the study: Sharing of CDR3 amino acid sequences among expanded clones across subjects was absent, suggesting private repertoires in all groups.

This clonotype was picked up many times. The antigen remains unidentified. V gene TRBV5-1 combines with J gene TRBJ2-1; 11 bases map to TRBD2. The source material was CD8+ T cells from blood. The source of this sequence is a woman aged 40 to 49 in good health. CDR3 nucleotides: TGCGCCAGCAGCCTGACTAGCGGGATCCACAATGAGCAGTTCTTC. Amino acids: CASSLTSGIHNEQFF.